These 10 T cell receptor beta chains originate from one sample sequenced in a study of CD8+ T cells in alopecia areata. Treatment meaning: oral pan-JAK inhibitor, 5-10 mg twice daily. Reverse transcribed after extraction, RNA yielded cDNA as the sequencing template. Sequencing used immunoSEQ multiplex PCR; TCRdb keeps in-frame clones, though not all of them. This sample yields approximately 140,000 clones, of which roughly 82% are seen a single time; approximately 25% belongs to the top ten. This specimen consisted of CD8+ T cells sorted from blood, obtained at week 4, from a patient treated with tofacitinib. These receptors all come from a human donor with alopecia areata.

The CDR3 DNA is TGCGCCAGCAGCCTCCGCGACAGGGGCCCCGACATTCAGTACTTC. This translates into CASSLRDRGPDIQYF. The chain couples TRBV4-1 to TRBJ2-4, with 8 positions matching TRBD1. This CDR3 comprises 15 residues. The germline V gene has CDR1 MGHRA and CDR2 YSYEKL. J was trimmed by 8 bases and V by 4 bases; bases with no gene match: 10.

CDR3 protein: CASRSLSGNTQYF. CDR3 bases: TGTGCCAGCAGATCCCTCAGCGGGAATACGCAGTATTTT. This sequence joins TRBV27 and TRBJ2-3; TRBD2 matches 7 bases. Germline loops: CDR1 MNHEY, CDR2 SMNVEV (reference sequence). This CDR3 is 13 amino acids long. Trimming removed 6 bases from V and 7 bases from J; junction bases left unmatched: 7.

Here the CDR3 reads CASSLSLAGGLYTGELFF. The CDR3 DNA follows: TGTGCCAGCAGTTTATCGTTAGCGGGGGGGCTGTACACCGGGGAGCTGTTTTTT. The chain uses TRBV27 and TRBJ2-2; 11 bases line up with TRBD2. Trimming removed 0 bases from V and 3 bases from J; junction bases left unmatched: 6. This CDR3 region has 18 residues. CDR1 MNHEY and CDR2 SMNVEV come from the germline V gene (reference sequence).

This chain connects TRBV13 to TRBJ1-1; 7 positions agree with TRBD1. In germline, CDR1 is PRHDT, CDR2 FYEKMQ (reference sequence). V lost 5 bases to trimming and J lost 2 bases; unmatched junction nucleotides: 8. The CDR3 length is 15 residues. The CDR3 loop reads CASSATGKGNTEAFF. The CDR3 bases are TGTGCCAGCAGCGCGACAGGGAAAGGTAACACTGAAGCTTTCTTT.

This clone was observed a handful of times. The chain carries TRBV5-6 and TRBJ1-2; 7 bases align to TRBD1. Germline V lookup: CDR1 SGHDT, CDR2 YYEEEE. V lost 2 bases to trimming and J lost 4 bases; unmatched junction nucleotides: 11. CDR3 size: 16 residues. The CDR3 loop reads CASSLTGETAGYGYTF. CDR3 nucleotides: TGTGCCAGCAGCTTAACAGGGGAAACGGCGGGCTATGGCTACACCTTC.

The chain combines TRBV4-2 with TRBJ2-7; D is ambiguous. V was trimmed by 0 bases and J by 3 bases, leaving 15 bases between them. CDR3 size: 16 residues. CDR1 is LGHNA and CDR2 is YNFKEQ in the germline V gene. The CDR3 loop is CASSQEGSGSFYEQYF. The CDR3 coding sequence is TGTGCCAGCAGCCAAGAGGGATCCGGGTCCTTCTACGAGCAGTACTTC.

The CDR3 reads CASSLSGGQETQYF. The CDR3 bases are TGTGCCAGCAGCTTGTCGGGGGGTCAAGAGACCCAGTACTTC. The chain joins TRBV7-3 to TRBJ2-5, with 7 bases that match TRBD2. Germline V gene data show CDR1 as SGHTA and CDR2 as FQGTGA. The CDR3 spans 14 residues. Unmatched junction bases numbered 3, after V lost 3 bases and J lost 2 bases.

The chain combines TRBV4-3 with TRBJ2-5; D might be TRBD1 (7 bases). Germline V gene lookup returns CDR1 LGHNA and CDR2 YSLEER. This CDR3 has 15 residues. The ends were cut back, 4 bases at V and 5 bases at J, with 17 bases in the middle. Here the CDR3 DNA reads TGCGCCAGCAGCCTCAGGACAGGAGGGGGGGAGACCCAGTACTTC. Residues: CASSLRTGGGETQYF.

This chain joins TRBV6-1 and TRBJ2-1; no clear D. CDR1 is MNHNS, CDR2 SASEGT, per germline. V was trimmed by 6 bases and J by 4 bases, leaving 4 bases between them. This CDR3 contains 11 residues. In nucleotides, the CDR3 is TGTGCCAGCAGACTTTACAATGAGCAGTTCTTC. Translation gives CASRLYNEQFF.

This chain connects TRBV29-1 to TRBJ2-1, with D uncertain. The CDR3 length is 13 residues. Germline CDR1 is SQVTM and CDR2 is ANQGSEA. V dropped 7 bases and J dropped 3 bases, with 13 bases sitting between them. For the CDR3, the DNA is TGCAGCGCCCAATCAGAGTACTACAATGAGCAGTTCTTC. Its translation: CSAQSEYYNEQFF.